This TCR beta chain emerged from a study of shared T cell receptors in the human thymus. This clone was seen more than once but under ten times. V shed 2 bases and J shed 7 bases, with 21 bases lying between them. The CDR3 runs to 18 residues. Germline assignment: CDR1 SGHDN and CDR2 FVKESK. Assay: immunoSEQ multiplex PCR; the TCRdb copy retains only in-frame clones and omits some. The data hold around 730,000 clones, with 70% to 90% observed a single time. In addition, the sample was reused for a study of human thymus T cells. That source notes: Corrective cardiac operations yielded the resected thymus tissue.

V is TRBV14 and J is TRBJ1-6; no reliable D call. Sequencing was performed on thymocytes. This clonotype originated in a girl less than two years old with a congenital heart defect. CDR3 protein: CASSQTRVLAGRNSPLHF. The CDR3 nucleotides read TGTGCCAGCAGCCAAACGAGGGTACTGGCCGGGAGGAATTCACCCCTCCACTTT.